The 13 T cell receptor beta chains reported below all come from one sample, sequenced in a study of T cell responses to AZD1222 COVID-19 vaccine. Clones were read by immunoSEQ multiplex PCR, and TCRdb kept only the in-frame ones, dropping some. The sample records under 25,000 clones, roughly 84% being singletons. The sample consisted of peripheral blood, taken 28 days after the second AZD1222 dose. The receptors originated from an adult who received the AZD1222 COVID-19 vaccine.

The chain joins TRBV28 to TRBJ2-3; 7 positions agree with TRBD1. Looked up from germline, CDR1 is MDHEN and CDR2 is SYDVKM. The CDR3 extends over 15 amino acids. Trimming cost V 2 bases and J 1 base; bases outside gene matches: 3. For the CDR3, the DNA is TGTGCCAGCAGTTTAGTCCAGGGGGGCACAGATACGCAGTATTTT. Its translation is CASSLVQGGTDTQYF. The full variable domain, completed using reference TRBV28 and TRBJ2-3, is DVKVTQSSRYLVKRTGEKVFLECVQDMDHENMFWYRQDPGLGLRLIYFSYDVKMKEKGDIPEGYSVSREKKERFSLILESASTNQTSMYLCASSLVQGGTDTQYFGPGTRLTVL.

The chain has TRBV4-1 and TRBJ1-3; TRBD1 might be the D (6 bases). The germline CDR1 and CDR2 sequences are MGHRA and YSYEKL. CDR3 length: 15 amino acids. V was pared by 5 bases and J by 2 bases, with 13 bases between. Written as DNA, the CDR3 is TGCGCCAGCAGCACCCGCTGGACAGCTGGAAACACCATATATTTT. This translates into CASSTRWTAGNTIYF.

The gene calls are TRBV7-3 and TRBJ2-1; TRBD2 matches at 8 bases. V lost 4 bases to trimming and J lost 6 bases; unmatched junction nucleotides: 17. There are 18 residues in the CDR3. In germline, CDR1 is SGHTA, CDR2 FQGTGA. The CDR3 DNA follows: TGTGCCAGCAGCTCAATAGTAATAGGGGGACTAGGTCTCAATGAGCAGTTCTTC. It yields the protein CASSSIVIGGLGLNEQFF.

This clone was picked up a small number of times. This chain links TRBV6-6 with TRBJ1-1; D unresolved. V gave up 2 bases and J gave up 1 base, with 14 bases separating them. The CDR3 is 16 residues long. Germline assignment: CDR1 MNHNY and CDR2 SVGAGI (reference sequence). CDR3: CASSYPRSDSNTEAFF. The CDR3 DNA follows: TGTGCCAGCAGTTACCCCAGGTCGGATTCGAACACTGAAGCTTTCTTT.

This clone was observed a handful of times. The rearrangement links TRBV5-6 to TRBJ2-7; weak D call: TRBD1 (5 bases). The CDR3 consists of 14 residues. Germline-derived CDR1 and CDR2 are SGHDT and YYEEEE. V lost 0 bases and J 2 bases, leaving 9 bases between the germline ends. The CDR3 spells CASSLAGKPYEQYF. CDR3 coding DNA: TGTGCCAGCAGCTTGGCAGGGAAGCCCTACGAGCAGTACTTC.

The V and J genes are TRBV27 and TRBJ2-5; weak D call: TRBD2 (6 bases). Trimming stripped 5 bases from V and 5 bases from J, with 15 bases between. The CDR3 loop spans 14 amino acids. Germline CDR1 and CDR2: MNHEY and SMNVEV (reference sequence). Here the CDR3 reads CASSPRDWRETQYF. The CDR3, as DNA: TGTGCCAGCAGTCCACGGGACTGGCGGGAGACCCAGTACTTC.

The V call is TRBV3-1 (or the pseudogene TRBV3-2), the J call TRBJ2-7; TRBD2 matches at 10 bases. Per germline, CDR1 LGHDT and CDR2 YNNKEL (reference sequence). J lost 4 bases, V lost 3 bases, and 9 bases had no gene match. The CDR3 runs 16 residues. The CDR3 DNA follows: TGTGCCAGCAGCCATTTCATTGCTAGCGGGAGTTACGAGCAGTACTTC. It yields the protein CASSHFIASGSYEQYF.

This clone is termed hyperexpanded. The rearrangement uses TRBV7-9 and TRBJ1-5; unclear D gene. The CDR3 is 15 residues long. In germline, CDR1 is SEHNR, CDR2 FQNEAQ (reference sequence). The germline V and J ends were trimmed by 5 bases and 0 bases, with 11 bases remaining between them. CDR3 protein: CASSPPGVSNQPQHF. The CDR3 DNA follows: TGTGCCAGCAGCCCCCCAGGCGTTAGCAATCAGCCCCAGCATTTT.

The chain is built from TRBV19 and TRBJ2-6; D possibly corresponds to TRBD1 (5 bases). The CDR3 has 16 residues. Trimming stripped 4 bases from V and 1 base from J, with 11 bases between. CDR1 and CDR2 (germline): LNHDA, SQIVND (reference sequence). The CDR3 loop is CASSKDKSSGANVLTF. The CDR3 DNA follows: TGTGCCAGTAGTAAGGACAAGTCGTCTGGGGCCAACGTCCTGACTTTC.

The V and J genes are TRBV19 and TRBJ2-7, with 8 bases identical to TRBD2. Trimming took 3 bases from V and 2 from J; bases not matched to a gene: 12. Germline-derived CDR1 and CDR2 are LNHDA and SQIVND (reference sequence). The CDR3 loop spans 17 amino acids. In DNA, the CDR3 is TGTGCCAGTAGTATGGGCCCGTTACTAGCGGAGCCCTACGAGCAGTACTTC. This translates into CASSMGPLLAEPYEQYF.

The chain has TRBV19 and TRBJ1-1; the D is unclear. Germline assignment: CDR1 LNHDA and CDR2 SQIVND (reference sequence). V lost 9 bases to trimming and J lost 0 bases, with 11 bases between them. The CDR3 runs to 13 residues. The CDR3 nucleotides are TGTGCCAGCAGGAGTATCTTGAACACTGAAGCTTTCTTT. Translated, it gives CASRSILNTEAFF.

Only one count was recorded for this clone. The V call is TRBV18, the J call TRBJ2-2; TRBD1 matches 7 bases. Germline V CDR1 and CDR2: KGHSH, LQKENI. There are 17 residues in the CDR3. The ends lost 3 bases at V and 2 bases at J; junction bases unmatched: 9. DNA of the CDR3: TGTGCCAGCTCACCCTCCTCGGGACAGCCAAACACCGGGGAGCTGTTTTTT. Protein: CASSPSSGQPNTGELFF.

This clone occurred once. CDR3 in amino acids: CASSVPPAGSSTDTQYF. In nucleotides, the CDR3 is TGTGCCAGCAGTGTACCCCCGGCGGGCTCTAGCACAGATACGCAGTATTTT. The J gene is TRBJ2-3, the V gene TRBV6-1; the D gene is possibly TRBD2 (5 bases). Trimming shortened V by 4 bases and J by 0 bases, and 17 bases separated the two germline ends. This CDR3 has 17 amino acids. CDR1 MNHNS and CDR2 SASEGT come from the germline V gene.